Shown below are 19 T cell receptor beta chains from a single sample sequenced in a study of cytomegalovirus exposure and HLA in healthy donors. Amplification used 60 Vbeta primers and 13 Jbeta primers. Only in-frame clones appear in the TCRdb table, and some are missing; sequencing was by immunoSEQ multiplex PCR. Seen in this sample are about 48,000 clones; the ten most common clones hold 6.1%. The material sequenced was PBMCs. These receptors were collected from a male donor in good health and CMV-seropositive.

CDR3 coding DNA: TGTGCCTGGAGTTTGGACAGGGGTTCGTACGAGCAGTACTTC. The encoded protein is CAWSLDRGSYEQYF. The J gene is TRBJ2-7, the V gene TRBV30; the match to TRBD1 covers 9 bases. The V gene end was trimmed by 2 bases and the J gene end by 4 bases; junction bases not matched to a gene: 6. From germline, CDR1 is GTSNPN and CDR2 SVGIG (reference sequence). This CDR3 is 14 amino acids long.

Here the CDR3 DNA reads TGCAGTGCTAGGCTCGCAGATGAAGCTTTCTTT. Translation: CSARLADEAFF. The rearrangement uses TRBV20-1 and TRBJ1-1, with D hard to call. V lost 3 bases and J lost 7, with 9 bases in between. CDR1 and CDR2 from the germline V gene are DFQATT and SNEGSKA (reference sequence). This CDR3 region has 11 residues.

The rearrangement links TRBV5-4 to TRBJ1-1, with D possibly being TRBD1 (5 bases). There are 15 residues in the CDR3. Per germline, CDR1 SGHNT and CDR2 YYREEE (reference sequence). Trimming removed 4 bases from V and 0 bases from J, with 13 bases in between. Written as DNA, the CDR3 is TGTGCCAGCAGCCCCGGTGGACACATGAACACTGAAGCTTTCTTT. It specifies CASSPGGHMNTEAFF.

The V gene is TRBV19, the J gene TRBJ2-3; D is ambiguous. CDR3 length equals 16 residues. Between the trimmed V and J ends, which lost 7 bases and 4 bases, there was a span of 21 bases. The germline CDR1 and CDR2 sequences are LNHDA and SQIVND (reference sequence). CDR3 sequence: CASTPGWASGADTQYF. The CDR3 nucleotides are TGTGCCAGTACCCCTGGCTGGGCCTCCGGTGCAGATACGCAGTATTTT.

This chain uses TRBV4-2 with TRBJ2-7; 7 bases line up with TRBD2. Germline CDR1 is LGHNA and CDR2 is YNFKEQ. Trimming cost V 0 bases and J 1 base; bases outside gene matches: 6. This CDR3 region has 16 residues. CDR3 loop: CASSQDSGEGSYEQYF. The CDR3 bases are TGTGCCAGCAGCCAAGATTCCGGGGAGGGGTCCTACGAGCAGTACTTC.

The CDR3 DNA sequence: TGTGCCATCAGCAAGGGTGGGGGCGATGAAGCTTTCTTT. Protein sequence: CAISKGGGDEAFF. V is TRBV10-3 and J is TRBJ1-1; D is possibly TRBD1 (6 bases). CDR1 and CDR2 from the germline V gene are ENHRY and SYGVKD. CDR3 length equals 13 residues. Trimming cost V 6 bases and J 7 bases, with 15 bases left between them.

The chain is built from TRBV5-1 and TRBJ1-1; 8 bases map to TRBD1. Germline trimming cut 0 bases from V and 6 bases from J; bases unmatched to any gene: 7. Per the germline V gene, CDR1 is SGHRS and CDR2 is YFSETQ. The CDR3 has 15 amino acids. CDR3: CASSLGIDRGAEAFF. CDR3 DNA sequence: TGCGCCAGCAGCTTGGGGATCGACAGGGGAGCTGAAGCTTTCTTT.

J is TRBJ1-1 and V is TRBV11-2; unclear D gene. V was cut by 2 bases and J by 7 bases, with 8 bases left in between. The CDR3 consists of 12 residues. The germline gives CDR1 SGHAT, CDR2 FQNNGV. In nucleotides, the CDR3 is TGTGCCAGCAGCTTAAAAACAGTTGAAGCTTTCTTT. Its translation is CASSLKTVEAFF.

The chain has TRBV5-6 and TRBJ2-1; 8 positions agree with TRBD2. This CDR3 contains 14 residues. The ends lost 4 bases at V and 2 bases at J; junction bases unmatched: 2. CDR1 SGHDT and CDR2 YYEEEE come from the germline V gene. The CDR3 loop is CASSPGLAYNEQFF. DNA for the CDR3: TGTGCCAGCAGCCCGGGACTAGCCTACAATGAGCAGTTCTTC.

The CDR3 region has the DNA TGTGCCAGCAGCCTACCAACCCGCAATGAGCAGTTCTTC. This gives the protein CASSLPTRNEQFF. The chain employs TRBV7-2 and TRBJ2-1, with D unresolved. CDR1 is SGHTA, CDR2 FQGNSA, per germline. This CDR3 is built from 13 residues. Trimming took off 5 bases at V and 6 bases at J, with 11 bases between the two ends. Filled out from reference TRBV7-2 and TRBJ2-1, the complete variable domain reads GAGVSQSPSNKVTEKGKDVELRCDPISGHTALYWYRQSLGQGLEFLIYFQGNSAPDKSGLPSDRFSAERTGGSVSTLTIQRTQQEDSAVYLCASSLPTRNEQFFGPGTRLTVL.

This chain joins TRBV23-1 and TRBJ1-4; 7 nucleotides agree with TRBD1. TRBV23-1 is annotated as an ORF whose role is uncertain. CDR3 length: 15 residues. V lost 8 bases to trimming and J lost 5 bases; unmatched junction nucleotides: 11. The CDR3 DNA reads TGCGCCAGCCGACATAGGGACAGAAGAAATGAAAAACTGTTTTTT. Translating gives CASRHRDRRNEKLFF.

The CDR3 loop is CASSHMTGTSYEQYF. In DNA form, the CDR3 reads TGTGCCAGCAGCCATATGACCGGGACTTCCTACGAGCAGTACTTC. J is TRBJ2-7 and V is TRBV4-2; possibly TRBD2 for D (6 bases). CDR3 size: 15 residues. The ends were cut back, 3 bases at V and 1 base at J, with 13 bases in the middle. CDR1 is LGHNA, CDR2 YNFKEQ, per germline.

Here the CDR3 DNA reads TGTGCCAGCAGTGAAGCGTTCGGAGGAGAGACCCAGTACTTC. It is translated as CASSEAFGGETQYF. The chain has TRBV2 and TRBJ2-5, with a tentative D call TRBD2 (5 bases). Germline V gene lookup returns CDR1 SNHLY and CDR2 FYNNEI. V was shortened by 0 bases and J by 4 bases, with 9 bases between the two germline ends. There are 14 residues in the CDR3. Full variable domain (outside the CDR3, taken from reference TRBV2 and TRBJ2-5): EPEVTQTPSHQVTQMGQEVILRCVPISNHLYFYWYRQILGQKVEFLVSFYNNEISEKSEIFDDQFSVERPDGSNFTLKIRSTKLEDSAMYFCASSEAFGGETQYFGPGTRLLVL.

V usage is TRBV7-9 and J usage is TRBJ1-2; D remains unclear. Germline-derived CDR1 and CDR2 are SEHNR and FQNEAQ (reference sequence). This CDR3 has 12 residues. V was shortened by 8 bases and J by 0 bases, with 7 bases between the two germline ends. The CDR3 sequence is CASAYANYGYTF. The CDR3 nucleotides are TGTGCCAGCGCCTACGCTAACTATGGCTACACCTTC. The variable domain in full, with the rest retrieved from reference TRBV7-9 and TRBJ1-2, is DTGVSQNPRHKITKRGQNVTFRCDPISEHNRLYWYRQTLGQGPEFLTYFQNEAQLEKSRLLSDRFSAERPKGSFSTLEIQRTEQGDSAMYLCASAYANYGYTFGSGTRLTVV.

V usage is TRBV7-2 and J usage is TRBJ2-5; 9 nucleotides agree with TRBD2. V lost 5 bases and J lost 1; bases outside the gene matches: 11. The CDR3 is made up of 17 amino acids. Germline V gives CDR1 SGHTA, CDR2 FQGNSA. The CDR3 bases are TGTGCCAGCAGCCCCTCCGGGGGGCGGGGGGGCCAAGAGACCCAGTACTTC. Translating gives CASSPSGGRGGQETQYF.

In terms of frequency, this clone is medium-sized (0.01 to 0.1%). The CDR3 nucleotides are TGTGCCAGTAGGACCGGACAAATCTCCAACACCATATATTTT. It codes for CASRTGQISNTIYF. The chain links TRBV19 to TRBJ1-3; tentatively, D is TRBD1 (5 bases). Trimming pared 6 bases from V and 7 bases from J, leaving 16 bases between. CDR1 LNHDA and CDR2 SQIVND come from the germline V gene (reference sequence). The CDR3 spans 14 residues.

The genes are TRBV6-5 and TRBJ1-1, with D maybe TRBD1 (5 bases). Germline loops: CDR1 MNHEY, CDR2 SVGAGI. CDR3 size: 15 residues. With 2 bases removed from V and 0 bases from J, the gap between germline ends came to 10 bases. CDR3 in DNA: TGTGCCAGCAGTTACGGCCAGACAGTGAACACTGAAGCTTTCTTT. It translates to CASSYGQTVNTEAFF.

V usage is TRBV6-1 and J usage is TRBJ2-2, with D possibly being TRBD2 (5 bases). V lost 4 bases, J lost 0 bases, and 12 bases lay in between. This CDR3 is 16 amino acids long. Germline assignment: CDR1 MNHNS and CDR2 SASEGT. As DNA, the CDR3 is TGTGCCAGCAGTGGTTGGAGGCTTTCGAACACCGGGGAGCTGTTTTTT. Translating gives CASSGWRLSNTGELFF.

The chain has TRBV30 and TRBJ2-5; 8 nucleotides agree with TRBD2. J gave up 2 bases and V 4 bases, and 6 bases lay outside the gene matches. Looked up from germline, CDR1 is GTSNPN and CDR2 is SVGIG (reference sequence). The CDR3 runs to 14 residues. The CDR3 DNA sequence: TGTGCCTGGACCCTAGGCGGGGGGCAAGAGACCCAGTACTTC. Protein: CAWTLGGGQETQYF.